This TCR beta chain was recorded in a study of blood T cell repertoires in COVID-19. Study summary: From T cells, B-cell-depleted T cells, or PBMCs came the material, which was cDNA or gDNA.

This clone was seen just once. Assay: immunoSEQ multiplex PCR; the TCRdb copy retains only in-frame clones and omits some. The sample carries some 100,000 clones, about 87% recorded once. The CDR3 totals 18 residues. CDR1 SGDLS and CDR2 YYNGEE come from the germline V gene. V trimming: 3 bases; J trimming: 0 bases; junction bases outside the gene matches: 7. This TCR derives from a woman aged 50 to 60 with acute or convalescent COVID-19. The genes are TRBV9 and TRBJ2-6, with 9 positions matching TRBD1. Sequences were obtained from peripheral blood. CDR3 protein: CASSDRDRVSSGANVLTF. The CDR3 coding sequence is TGTGCCAGCAGCGACCGGGACAGGGTCTCCTCTGGGGCCAACGTCCTGACTTTC.